This T cell receptor (beta chain) came from a study of PD-1 blockade in classical Hodgkin lymphoma. Assay used: immunoSEQ multiplex PCR; TCRdb lists only in-frame clones, some missing. The repertoire holds 89,000 or so clones, with nearly 95% as singletons. Each patient relapsed following autologous stem cell transplantation, and prior brentuximab vedotin exposure differed. There are 14 residues in the CDR3. V shed 5 bases, J shed 6 bases, and the junction held 10 bases outside the gene matches. Germline V gives CDR1 GTSNPN, CDR2 SVGIG (reference sequence). The chain has TRBV30 and TRBJ2-7; 10 bases map to TRBD2. This specimen was peripheral blood mononuclear cells (PBMCs), taken before the second cycle of nivolumab. This clonotype was sampled from a human donor with classical Hodgkin lymphoma. DNA for the CDR3: TGTGCCTGGGGTCTAGCGGGAGCCTCGGGCGAGCAGTACTTC. It yields the protein CAWGLAGASGEQYF. Variable domain in full (rest from reference TRBV30 and TRBJ2-7): SQTIHQWPATLVQPVGSPLSLECTVEGTSNPNLYWYRQAAGRGLQLLFYSVGIGQISSEVPQNLSASRPQDRQFILSSKKLLLSDSGFYLCAWGLAGASGEQYFGPGTRLTVT.